The 8 T cell receptor beta chains in this list originate from one sample, sequenced in a study of response to subunit inactivated influenza vaccine. TCRdb reprocessed the RT-PCR reads with MiXCR, giving one entry per CDR3 protein. The sample records 700,000 to 900,000 distinct CDR3 sequences, over 20% being singletons. The material sequenced was PBMCs from blood, taken around 5 days after vaccination. These receptors were collected from a man over 45 who received an inactivated influenza vaccine.

The rearrangement uses TRBV7-2 and TRBJ2-1; 11 bases are a match to TRBD2. This CDR3 region has 17 residues. J gave up 0 bases and V 5 bases, and 6 bases lay outside the gene matches. Looked up from germline, CDR1 is SGHTA and CDR2 is FQGNSA. CDR3 protein: CASSPLAGGSSYNEQFF. CDR3 bases: TGTGCCAGCAGCCCTCTAGCGGGAGGAAGCTCCTACAATGAGCAGTTCTTC.

The J gene is TRBJ2-1, the V gene TRBV3-1; D is possibly TRBD2 (7 bases). The germline V gene has CDR1 LGHDT and CDR2 YNNKEL (reference sequence). There are 15 residues in the CDR3. V was cut by 1 base and J by 6 bases, with 13 bases left in between. For the CDR3, the DNA is TGTGCCAGCAGCCAAGGGCGGAGGGGGGGCAATGAGCAGTTCTTC. Amino acid sequence: CASSQGRRGGNEQFF.

This chain uses TRBV18 with TRBJ1-2; a weak D match, TRBD1 (6 bases). Looked up from germline, CDR1 is KGHSH and CDR2 is LQKENI. The CDR3 loop spans 14 amino acids. V shed 0 bases and J shed 7 bases, with 12 bases lying between them. CDR3 in amino acids: CASSPPGTGRGYTF. DNA for the CDR3: TGTGCCAGCTCACCACCGGGCACAGGGCGTGGCTACACCTTC.

The chain has TRBV29-1 and TRBJ1-4; 10 bases line up with TRBD1. The germline CDR1 and CDR2 sequences are SQVTM and ANQGSEA. The CDR3 totals 12 residues. Germline trimming cut 4 bases from V and 10 bases from J; bases unmatched to any gene: 3. Written as DNA, the CDR3 is TGCAGCGTTGGACAGGGGGCAGGAAAACTGTTTTTT. Translation: CSVGQGAGKLFF.

This chain joins TRBV14 and TRBJ2-7, with 8 bases fitting TRBD2. Looked up from germline, CDR1 is SGHDN and CDR2 is FVKESK. V trimming: 2 bases; J trimming: 2 bases; junction bases outside the gene matches: 8. The CDR3 has 16 residues. CDR3 sequence: CASSQITSGPPYEQYF. For the CDR3, the DNA is TGTGCCAGCAGCCAAATTACTAGCGGACCCCCCTACGAGCAGTACTTC.

This clonotype was seen more than once but under ten times. The chain carries TRBV12-3 or TRBV12-4 and TRBJ1-2; tentative D call: TRBD1 (5 bases). This CDR3 contains 14 residues. Deletions cut 7 bases from V and 7 bases from J, with 19 bases between. CDR3 sequence: CASTLLLGVSGYTF. The CDR3 region has the DNA TGTGCCAGCACCCTCCTCTTAGGGGTTTCTGGCTACACCTTC.

This clonotype was observed a few times. The chain recombines TRBV7-8 with TRBJ2-5; perhaps TRBD2 as D (5 bases). Germline assignment: CDR1 SGHVS and CDR2 FQNEAQ. The CDR3 runs to 14 residues. V was clipped by 2 bases and J by 5 bases, with 12 bases between them. This CDR3 is CASSLSGYGETQYF. CDR3 nucleotide sequence: TGTGCCAGCAGCTTATCGGGGTATGGCGAGACCCAGTACTTC.

This clonotype was found a few times. The chain is built from TRBV4-3 and TRBJ2-5, with D possibly called TRBD1 or TRBD2 (5 bases each). This CDR3 comprises 14 residues. V dropped 0 bases and J dropped 7 bases, with 12 bases sitting between them. Germline V gene data show CDR1 as LGHNA and CDR2 as YSLEER. The CDR3 spells CASSQDTGQGTQYF. DNA of the CDR3: TGCGCCAGCAGCCAAGACACGGGGCAGGGGACCCAGTACTTC.